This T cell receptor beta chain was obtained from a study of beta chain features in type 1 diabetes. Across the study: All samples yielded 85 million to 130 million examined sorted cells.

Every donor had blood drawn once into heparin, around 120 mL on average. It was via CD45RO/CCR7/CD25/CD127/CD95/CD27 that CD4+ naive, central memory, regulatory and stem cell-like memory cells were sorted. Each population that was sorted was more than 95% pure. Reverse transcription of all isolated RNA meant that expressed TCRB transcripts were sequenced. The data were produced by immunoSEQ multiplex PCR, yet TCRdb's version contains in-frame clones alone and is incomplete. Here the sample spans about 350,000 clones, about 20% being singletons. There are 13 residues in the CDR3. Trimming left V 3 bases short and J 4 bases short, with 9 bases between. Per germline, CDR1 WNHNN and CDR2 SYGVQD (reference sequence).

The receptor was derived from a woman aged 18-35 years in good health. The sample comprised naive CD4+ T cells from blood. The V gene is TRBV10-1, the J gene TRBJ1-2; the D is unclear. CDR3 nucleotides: TGCGCCAGCAGTGAAGAGAGCTTCTATGGCTACACCTTC. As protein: CASSEESFYGYTF.